Each of the 28 T cell receptor beta chains below was sequenced from the same sample in a study of shared clonotypes between healthy human individuals. Some clones are missing from TCRdb's copy, which holds only in-frame ones; the method was immunoSEQ multiplex PCR. Here the sample spans 2 million to 2.5 million clones, 90% to 95% being singletons. Specimen: naive CD4+ T cells from PBMCs. The subset is: CD45RA+ positively selected. All receptors come from a man younger than 30 in good health. Some clones in this sample may be carry-over from other donors' samples.

The chain is built from TRBV7-2 and TRBJ2-5; TRBD2 is a possible D gene (7 bases). The CDR3 extends over 13 amino acids. CDR1 SGHTA and CDR2 FQGNSA come from the germline V gene. Trimming took 10 bases from V and 7 from J, leaving 19 bases between them. CDR3 loop: CATPAGEGVTQYF. CDR3 nucleotide sequence: TGTGCCACCCCGGCGGGGGAGGGGGTGACCCAGTACTTC.

This chain connects TRBV19 to TRBJ1-1; D is unresolved. The CDR3 length is 14 residues. With 3 bases removed from V and 0 bases from J, the gap between germline ends came to 8 bases. In germline, CDR1 is LNHDA, CDR2 SQIVND (reference sequence). DNA of the CDR3: TGTGCCAGTAGTATGTCGCAGATGAACACTGAAGCTTTCTTT. It yields the protein CASSMSQMNTEAFF.

The chain links TRBV7-3 to TRBJ1-5; D not certain. The CDR3 is made up of 13 amino acids. Germline V CDR1 and CDR2: SGHTA, FQGTGA. Trimming left V 2 bases short and J 3 bases short, with 5 bases between. The CDR3 DNA reads as TGTGCCAGCAGCTTAGGTTTCAATCAGCCCCAGCATTTT. Translation: CASSLGFNQPQHF.

A note on this clone: Other DNA sequences from this sample encode an identical CDR3 as well. This rearrangement joins TRBV18 to TRBJ2-7; 13 positions agree with TRBD2. The CDR3 has 15 amino acids. The V gene end was trimmed by 3 bases and the J gene end by 2 bases; junction bases not matched to a gene: 1. Per germline, CDR1 KGHSH and CDR2 LQKENI. CDR3 sequence: CASSPGLAGAYEQYF. DNA of the CDR3: TGTGCCAGCTCACCCGGACTAGCGGGAGCCTACGAGCAGTACTTC.

The chain joins TRBV7-2 to TRBJ2-1, with D possibly being TRBD2 (6 bases). The CDR3 has 15 amino acids. Between the trimmed V and J ends, which lost 2 bases and 7 bases, there was a span of 15 bases. The germline gives CDR1 SGHTA, CDR2 FQGNSA. This chain's CDR3 is CASSLISGPGNEQFF. Written as DNA, the CDR3 is TGTGCCAGCAGCTTAATTAGCGGACCTGGAAATGAGCAGTTCTTC.

A single count supports this clone. This sequence joins TRBV7-9 and TRBJ2-7, with D unresolved. Germline V gene sequence: CDR1 SEHNR, CDR2 FQNEAQ (reference sequence). V lost 3 bases and J lost 2, with 8 bases in between. The CDR3 contains 13 residues. CDR3 bases: TGTGCCAGCAGCTTGACCAACACCTACGAGCAGTACTTC. This gives the protein CASSLTNTYEQYF. The full variable domain, with the rest looked up from reference TRBV7-9 and TRBJ2-7, is DTGVSQNPRHKITKRGQNVTFRCDPISEHNRLYWYRQTLGQGPEFLTYFQNEAQLEKSRLLSDRFSAERPKGSFSTLEIQRTEQGDSAMYLCASSLTNTYEQYFGPGTRLTVT.

In the case of this clone: This sample includes further DNA sequences coding for the same CDR3. V usage is TRBV28 and J usage is TRBJ1-5; possible D gene TRBD1, 5 bases. Germline V gene lookup returns CDR1 MDHEN and CDR2 SYDVKM. CDR3 size: 14 residues. Trimming shortened V by 3 bases and J by 5 bases, and 11 bases separated the two germline ends. The CDR3, as DNA: TGTGCCAGCAGTTTTTCAAGGGGCGATCAGCCCCAGCATTTT. Encoded protein: CASSFSRGDQPQHF.

This sequence joins TRBV6-5 and TRBJ2-3; 8 nucleotides agree with TRBD1. The CDR3 covers 14 residues. The trim removed 7 bases at V and 1 base at J, leaving 4 bases unmatched. The germline V gene encodes CDR1 MNHEY and CDR2 SVGAGI. CDR3 bases: TGTGCCAGCAACCTGGACAGGGGCACAGATACGCAGTATTTT. This translates into CASNLDRGTDTQYF.

The chain uses TRBV29-1 and TRBJ2-7, with D maybe TRBD1 (6 bases). Trimming took off 4 bases at V and 0 bases at J, with 10 bases between the two ends. CDR3 length: 13 amino acids. Per germline, CDR1 SQVTM and CDR2 ANQGSEA. CDR3 coding DNA: TGCAGCGTTGTCAGGGGACACTCCTACGAGCAGTACTTC. The encoded protein is CSVVRGHSYEQYF.

The chain uses TRBV5-4 and TRBJ2-1; D may correspond to TRBD1 or TRBD2 (6 bases each). The V and J ends lost 2 bases and 9 bases respectively, with 27 bases between them. The CDR3 sequence is 18 residues long. Per germline, CDR1 SGHNT and CDR2 YYREEE (reference sequence). The CDR3 nucleotides are TGTGCCAGCAGCTTTGGGGGGCCCCTAGGGAATTTGCTGAGTGAGCAGTTCTTC. This gives the protein CASSFGGPLGNLLSEQFF.

The chain is built from TRBV28 and TRBJ1-3; tentatively, D is TRBD1 (6 bases). The length of the CDR3 is 15 residues. CDR1 and CDR2 from the germline V gene are MDHEN and SYDVKM. Trimming took off 5 bases at V and 2 bases at J, with 13 bases between the two ends. In DNA form, the CDR3 reads TGTGCCAGCAGTCTCGCAGGGGTAGCTGGAAACACCATATATTTT. Translated, it gives CASSLAGVAGNTIYF.

The chain joins TRBV21-1 to TRBJ1-5; the table assigns TRBD1, which was not confirmed against the DNA. TRBV21-1 represents a pseudogene. The CDR3 length is 17 residues. The CDR3 spells CASSKAGRQGIHQPQHF. CDR3 DNA sequence: TGTGCCAGCAGCAAAGCCGGTCGGCAGGGGATTCATCAGCCCCAGCATTTT.

The chain recombines TRBV29-1 with TRBJ1-4, with unresolved D. V was cut by 4 bases and J by 8 bases, with 11 bases left in between. The CDR3 sequence is 12 residues long. Per the germline V gene, CDR1 is SQVTM and CDR2 is ANQGSEA. The CDR3 spells CSVGFVKEKLFF. CDR3 nucleotide sequence: TGCAGCGTTGGGTTTGTAAAAGAAAAACTGTTTTTT.

J is TRBJ2-3 and V is TRBV27; D is uncertain. V was pared by 5 bases and J by 1 base, with 7 bases between. This CDR3 has 13 residues. Germline lookup yields CDR1 MNHEY and CDR2 SMNVEV (reference sequence). CDR3 amino acids: CASSPQRTDTQYF. The CDR3 DNA reads TGTGCCAGCAGTCCTCAACGCACAGATACGCAGTATTTT.

The J gene is TRBJ2-2, the V gene TRBV28; either TRBD1 or TRBD2 may supply D (5 bases each). V gave up 5 bases and J gave up 3 bases, with 13 bases separating them. CDR1 and CDR2 from the germline V gene are MDHEN and SYDVKM. This CDR3 has 15 amino acids. The DNA for the CDR3 is TGTGCCAGCAGTCGCCCAGGGCGGGACACCGGGGAGCTGTTTTTT. This codes for CASSRPGRDTGELFF. The full variable domain, its missing parts supplied by reference TRBV28 and TRBJ2-2, is DVKVTQSSRYLVKRTGEKVFLECVQDMDHENMFWYRQDPGLGLRLIYFSYDVKMKEKGDIPEGYSVSREKKERFSLILESASTNQTSMYLCASSRPGRDTGELFFGEGSRLTVL.

V usage is TRBV21-1 and J usage is TRBJ2-7; the table's D gene call, TRBD2, was not cross checked with the DNA. TRBV21-1 is labeled a pseudogene. The CDR3 loop spans 17 amino acids. The CDR3 loop reads CASSKGLVAGTTYEQYF. DNA for the CDR3: TGTGCCAGCAGCAAAGGTTTGGTAGCGGGAACGACCTACGAGCAGTACTTC.

This chain uses TRBV28 with TRBJ2-1, with D tentatively TRBD2 (7 bases). This CDR3 has 15 residues. The V gene's germline CDR1 is MDHEN and CDR2 SYDVKM. The V end was cut by 10 bases, the J end by 3 bases, with 19 bases between. The CDR3 nucleotides are TGTGCCACAGGGGAGGGGAGGGGACGCTACAATGAGCAGTTCTTC. Amino acids: CATGEGRGRYNEQFF.

The CDR3 DNA sequence: TGTGCCAGCCTAGGAGGGCGGCTAGCGGGGCGCTTCTACGAGCAGTACTTC. This codes for CASLGGRLAGRFYEQYF. V usage is TRBV2 and J usage is TRBJ2-7, with 9 bases identical to TRBD2. Trimming removed 8 bases from V and 3 bases from J; junction bases left unmatched: 17. From germline, CDR1 is SNHLY and CDR2 FYNNEI. The CDR3 extends over 17 amino acids.

The gene calls are TRBV15 and TRBJ1-3; 7 bases fit TRBD1. The V segment lost 0 bases and the J segment 4 bases; nucleotides outside the gene matches: 6. Germline values: CDR1 LNHNV, CDR2 YYDKDF (reference sequence). CDR3 length: 16 amino acids. CDR3 DNA: TGTGCCACCAGCAGAGATCCCCTGACAGGGGGAAACACCATATATTTT. It translates to CATSRDPLTGGNTIYF.

The rearrangement uses TRBV29-1 and TRBJ2-1; 7 bases align to TRBD2. Germline loops: CDR1 SQVTM, CDR2 ANQGSEA. V trimming: 4 bases; J trimming: 5 bases; junction bases outside the gene matches: 17. This CDR3 is built from 17 residues. The CDR3 loop is CSVAPLSGWSSNNEQFF. CDR3 coding DNA: TGCAGCGTTGCTCCACTTAGCGGGTGGAGTTCAAACAATGAGCAGTTCTTC.

The chain combines TRBV5-8 with TRBJ1-2; the D is unclear. The CDR3 loop spans 14 amino acids. V was clipped by 4 bases and J by 3 bases, with 13 bases between them. Germline loops: CDR1 SGHTS, CDR2 YDEGEE. CDR3 protein: CASSRLTPYYGYTF. The CDR3, as DNA: TGTGCCAGCAGCAGACTGACACCGTACTATGGCTACACCTTC. The full variable domain, with the rest looked up from reference TRBV5-8 and TRBJ1-2, is EAGVTQSPTHLIKTRGQQATLRCSPISGHTSVYWYQQALGLGLQFLLWYDEGEERNRGNFPPRFSGRQFPNYSSELNVNALELEDSALYLCASSRLTPYYGYTFGSGTRLTVV.

The V gene is TRBV28, the J gene TRBJ2-2; TRBD1 agrees at 9 bases. V trimming: 7 bases; J trimming: 2 bases; junction bases outside the gene matches: 8. The germline CDR1 and CDR2 sequences are MDHEN and SYDVKM. The CDR3 extends over 16 amino acids. CDR3 residues: CASNKWDRENTGELFF. CDR3 sequence (DNA): TGTGCCAGCAATAAATGGGACAGGGAAAACACCGGGGAGCTGTTTTTT.

V is TRBV28 and J is TRBJ2-7; D remains unclear. Trimming removed 3 bases at V and 3 bases at J, with 21 bases between. Germline V gene data show CDR1 as MDHEN and CDR2 as SYDVKM. CDR3 length: 17 amino acids. The DNA for the CDR3 is TGTGCCAGCAGTTTCCTGGGAAATCGGTACGATATCTACGAGCAGTACTTC. Protein sequence: CASSFLGNRYDIYEQYF.

This chain uses TRBV27 with TRBJ2-6, with D unresolved. V lost 8 bases and J lost 12, with 26 bases in between. The CDR3 loop spans 16 amino acids. Germline V gene sequence: CDR1 MNHEY, CDR2 SMNVEV (reference sequence). The DNA of the CDR3 is TGTGCCAGCGCTTCAAACCCCCACACCGCCCGTTCCGTCCTGACTTTC. It translates to CASASNPHTARSVLTF.

This clone came up once. The CDR3 nucleotides are TGCGCCAGCAGTTCCAGGACAGCAACTAATGAAAAACTGTTTTTT. The encoded protein is CASSSRTATNEKLFF. The J gene is TRBJ1-4, the V gene TRBV5-1; possible D gene TRBD1, 6 bases. From germline, CDR1 is SGHRS and CDR2 YFSETQ. With 5 bases removed from V and 0 bases from J, the gap between germline ends came to 11 bases. This CDR3 region has 15 residues.

The J gene is TRBJ1-4, the V gene TRBV7-9, with D unclear. Germline values: CDR1 SEHNR, CDR2 FQNEAQ (reference sequence). This CDR3 comprises 11 residues. Trimming pared 5 bases from V and 8 bases from J, leaving 6 bases between. The CDR3 reads CASSKAEKLFF. Here the CDR3 DNA reads TGTGCCAGCAGCAAAGCAGAAAAACTGTTTTTT.

Concerning this clone: Compared with germline, one end of the junction differs, possibly owing to a read error. Other DNA sequences within the sample encode an identical CDR3. V is TRBV15 and J is TRBJ1-1, with TRBD1 as a possible D gene (6 bases). Looked up from germline, CDR1 is LNHNV and CDR2 is YYDKDF (reference sequence). CDR3 length equals 15 residues. CDR3 region: CATSRGGTGNTEAFF. For the CDR3, the DNA is TGTGCCACCAGTAGAGGGGGAACGGGGAACACTGAAGCTTTCTTT. The whole variable domain, remainder taken from reference TRBV15 and TRBJ1-1, is DAMVIQNPRYQVTQFGKPVTLSCSQTLNHNVMYWYQQKSSQAPKLLFHYYDKDFNNEADTPDNFQSRRPNTSFCFLDIRSPGLGDTAMYLCATSRGGTGNTEAFFGQGTRLTVV.

This rearrangement joins TRBV30 to TRBJ1-1, with D uncertain. Germline V gives CDR1 GTSNPN, CDR2 SVGIG (reference sequence). Trimming removed 5 bases from V and 5 bases from J, with 15 bases in between. The CDR3 has 13 residues. CDR3 coding DNA: TGTGCCTGGTCCCTAAGTGGAGCTACTGAAGCTTTCTTT. It is translated as CAWSLSGATEAFF.